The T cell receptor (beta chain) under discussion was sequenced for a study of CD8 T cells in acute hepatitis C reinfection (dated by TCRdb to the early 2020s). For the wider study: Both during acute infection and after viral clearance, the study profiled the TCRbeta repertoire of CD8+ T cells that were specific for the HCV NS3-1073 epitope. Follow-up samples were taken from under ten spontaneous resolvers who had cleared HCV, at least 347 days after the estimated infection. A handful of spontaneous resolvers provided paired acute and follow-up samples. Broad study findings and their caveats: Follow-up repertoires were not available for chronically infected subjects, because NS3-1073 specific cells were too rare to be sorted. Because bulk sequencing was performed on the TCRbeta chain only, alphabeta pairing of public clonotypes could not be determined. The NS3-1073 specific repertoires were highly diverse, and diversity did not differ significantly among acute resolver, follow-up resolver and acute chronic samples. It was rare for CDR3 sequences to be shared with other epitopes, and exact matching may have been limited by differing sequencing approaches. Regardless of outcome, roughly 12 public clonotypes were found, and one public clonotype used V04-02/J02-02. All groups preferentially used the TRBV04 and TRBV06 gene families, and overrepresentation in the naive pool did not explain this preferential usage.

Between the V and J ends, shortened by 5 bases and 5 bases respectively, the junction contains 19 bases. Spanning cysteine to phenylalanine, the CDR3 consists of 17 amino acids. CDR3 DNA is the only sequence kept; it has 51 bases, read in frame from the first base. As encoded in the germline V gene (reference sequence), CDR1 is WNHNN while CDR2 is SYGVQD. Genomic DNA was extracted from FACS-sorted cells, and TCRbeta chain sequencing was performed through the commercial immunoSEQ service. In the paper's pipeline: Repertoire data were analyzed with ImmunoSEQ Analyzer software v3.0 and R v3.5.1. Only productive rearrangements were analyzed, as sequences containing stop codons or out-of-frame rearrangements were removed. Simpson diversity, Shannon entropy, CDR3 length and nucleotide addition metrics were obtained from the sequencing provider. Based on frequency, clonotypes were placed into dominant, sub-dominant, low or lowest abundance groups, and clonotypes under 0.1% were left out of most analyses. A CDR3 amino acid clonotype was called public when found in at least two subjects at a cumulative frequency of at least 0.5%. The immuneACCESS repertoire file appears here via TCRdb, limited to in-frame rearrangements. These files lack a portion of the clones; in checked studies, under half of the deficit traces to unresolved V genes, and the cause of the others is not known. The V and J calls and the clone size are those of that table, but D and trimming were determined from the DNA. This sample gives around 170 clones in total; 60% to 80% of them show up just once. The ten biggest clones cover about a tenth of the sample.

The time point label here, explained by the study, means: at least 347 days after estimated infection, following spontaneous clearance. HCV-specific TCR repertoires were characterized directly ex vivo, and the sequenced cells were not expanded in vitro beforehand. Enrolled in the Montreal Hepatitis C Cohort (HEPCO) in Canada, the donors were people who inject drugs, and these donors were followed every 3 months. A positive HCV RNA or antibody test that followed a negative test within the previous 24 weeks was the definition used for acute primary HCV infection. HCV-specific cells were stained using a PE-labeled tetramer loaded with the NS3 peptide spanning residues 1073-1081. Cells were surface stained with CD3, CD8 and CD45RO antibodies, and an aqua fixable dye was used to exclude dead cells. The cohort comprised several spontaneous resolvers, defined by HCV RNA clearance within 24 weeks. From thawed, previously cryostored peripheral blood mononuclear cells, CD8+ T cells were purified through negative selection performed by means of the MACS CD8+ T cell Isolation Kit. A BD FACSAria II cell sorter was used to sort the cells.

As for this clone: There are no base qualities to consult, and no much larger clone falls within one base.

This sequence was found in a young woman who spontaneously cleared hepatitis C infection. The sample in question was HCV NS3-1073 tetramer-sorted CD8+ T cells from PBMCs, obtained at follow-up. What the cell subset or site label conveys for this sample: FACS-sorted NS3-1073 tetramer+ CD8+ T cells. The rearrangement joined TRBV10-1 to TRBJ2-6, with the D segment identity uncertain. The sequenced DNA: TGCGCCAGCAGTATGCCATTCGCACAAAGTCGGGCCAACGTCCTGACTTTC. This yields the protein CASSMPFAQSRANVLTF.